Listed below are T cell receptor beta chains from one sample, sequenced in a study of T cells in Graves' hyperthyroidism and ophthalmopathy. TCRdb recomputed calls from the multiplex PCR reads with MiXCR, one row per CDR3 protein. The sample lists 500,000 to 650,000 distinct CDR3 sequences; roughly 14% were seen once. The sequenced sample was blood. The receptor set was obtained from a woman aged 50 to 65 with Graves' ophthalmopathy. The CDR3 runs from the conserved cysteine through the conserved F or W. A D gene is named only where the DNA matches it firmly. For some rows the clone size is stated as once, few or many, or as a class when expanded; others skip it.

CDR3nt	CDR3aa	abundance	d_gene	v_gene	j_gene
TGTGCCAGCAGCGGGAGCGGGAGGGACACCGGGGAGCTGTTTTTT	CASSGSGRDTGELFF	many	TRBD2	TRBV9	TRBJ2-2
TGCAGTGCTAGAGGACCGGGACAGAGACAAACCTATGGCTACACCTTC	CSARGPGQRQTYGYTF	many	TRBD1	TRBV20-1	TRBJ1-2
TGTGCCAGCAGTCCCAGGACTAGAGGTGTTGAGCAGTTCTTC	CASSPRTRGVEQFF	many	TRBD2	TRBV6-1	TRBJ2-1
TGTGCCAGCAGCCAGGGAGAGGACATTCAGTACTTC	CASSQGEDIQYF	once	-	TRBV14	TRBJ2-4
TGTGCCAGCAGTCCACTAGCGGGAGGACTCCCGGGTGAGCAGTTCTTC	CASSPLAGGLPGEQFF	-	TRBD2	TRBV12-3/TRBV12-4	TRBJ2-1
TGTGCCAGCAGCGTAGCTGCGGGAAGCTACGAGCAGTACTTC	CASSVAAGSYEQYF	many	-	TRBV9	TRBJ2-7
TGTGCCTGGAGAGGGGACAGCACTGGTGGGGTCACTGAAGCTTTCTTT	CAWRGDSTGGVTEAFF	many	TRBD1	TRBV30	TRBJ1-1
TGTGCCAGCAGCTTTATCCTACAGGGGATTCACAATGAGCAGTTCTTC	CASSFILQGIHNEQFF	many	TRBD1	TRBV5-8	TRBJ2-1
TGCAGTGCGACCCCGCTGCAGGGCGTTATGTATGGCTACACCTTC	CSATPLQGVMYGYTF	many	-	TRBV20-1	TRBJ1-2
TGTGCCAGCAGCTTAGGGCGGATCCCACCGCGGGAGCTGTTTTTT	CASSLGRIPPRELFF	many	-	TRBV7-2	TRBJ2-2
TGTGCCACCAGTGTAGGGCAGGGGGCCTATCTATCTGGGGCCAACGTCCTGACTTTC	CATSVGQGAYLSGANVLTF	-	TRBD1	TRBV24-1	TRBJ2-6
TGTGCCAGCAGCGTAGCCAGCGCGAACACCGGGGAGCTGTTTTTT	CASSVASANTGELFF	-	-	TRBV9	TRBJ2-2
TGTGCCAGCAGCCAAGGCTGGGGCCAAAACTCCCGTAACACTGAAGCTTTCTTT	CASSQGWGQNSRNTEAFF	few	-	TRBV14	TRBJ1-1
TGTGCCAGCAGCCAAGTAAGGGAGAGGGTCGGGGAGCTGTTTTTT	CASSQVRERVGELFF	-	-	TRBV3-1	TRBJ2-2
TGTGCCAGCAGTTCGACAGGGGATAATTCACCCCTCCACTTT	CASSSTGDNSPLHF	many	TRBD1	TRBV28	TRBJ1-6
TGCAGTGCTAGATTACCGGGCTACGAGCAGTACTTC	CSARLPGYEQYF	-	-	TRBV20-1	TRBJ2-7
TGTGCCAGCAGCTACGTGAAAGGCGGGAGCCCAGATACGCAGTATTTT	CASSYVKGGSPDTQYF	many	TRBD2	TRBV12-3/TRBV12-4	TRBJ2-3
TGTGCCAGCAGCGTAGATGCGGGAGGGCTCTACGAGCAGTACTTC	CASSVDAGGLYEQYF	many	TRBD2	TRBV9	TRBJ2-7
TGTGCCACCAAACGCAGGGAGAGCTATGGCTACACCTTC	CATKRRESYGYTF	-	-	TRBV27	TRBJ1-2
TGTGCCATCAGTGAGTCGGGCCGCATTAACTATGGCTACACCTTC	CAISESGRINYGYTF	few	-	TRBV10-3	TRBJ1-2